These T cell receptor beta chains were read from a single sample in a study of shared clonotypes between healthy human individuals. The protocol was immunoSEQ multiplex PCR, while the TCRdb copy is restricted to in-frame clones and leaves out a portion. The sample yields 2 million to 2.5 million clones, roughly 92% seen once. Sample: naive CD4+ T cells from PBMCs. The receptor set was obtained from a man aged 18-30 years in good health. Some clones in this sample may be carry-over from other donors' samples. Each CDR3 is given with its conserved first and last residue. The D gene is left open where the match is weak. Clone size is not always given. Where it is, it says once, few, many or a class for expanded clones.

clone size: NA
V gene: TRBV27
D gene: NA
J gene: TRBJ2-5
CDR3 DNA: TGTGCCAGCAGTTTAATCCTAGAGGGGACCCAGTACTTC
CDR3 protein: CASSLILEGTQYF

clone size: NA
V gene: TRBV18
D gene: NA
J gene: TRBJ1-2
CDR3 DNA: TGTGCCAGCTCAGCCCTGGGCCTGGGGGCCAATGGCTACACCTTC
CDR3 protein: CASSALGLGANGYTF

clone size: NA
V gene: TRBV19
D gene: NA
J gene: TRBJ1-1
CDR3 DNA: TGTGCCAGTAGTATCGCACAGACGAACACTGAAGCTTTCTTT
CDR3 protein: CASSIAQTNTEAFF

clone size: NA
V gene: TRBV19
D gene: TRBD1
J gene: TRBJ2-7
CDR3 DNA: TGTGCCAGTAGTATAAGGGCGGGACAGGGGTCGAAGCAGTACTTC
CDR3 protein: CASSIRAGQGSKQYF

clone size: NA
V gene: TRBV7-8
D gene: NA
J gene: TRBJ1-2
CDR3 DNA: TGTGCCAGCAGCGAGGGGATAGGGGGCTACACCTTC
CDR3 protein: CASSEGIGGYTF

clone size: NA
V gene: TRBV5-1
D gene: NA
J gene: TRBJ2-1
CDR3 DNA: TGCGCCAGCAGCTTGTCTTCGACTATCCCCTACAATGAGCAGTTCTTC
CDR3 protein: CASSLSSTIPYNEQFF

clone size: NA
V gene: TRBV30
D gene: TRBD1
J gene: TRBJ2-7
CDR3 DNA: TGTGCCTGGACCCCGGGACAGGCCCCCTACGAGCAGTACTTC
CDR3 protein: CAWTPGQAPYEQYF

clone size: NA
V gene: TRBV7-7
D gene: TRBD2
J gene: TRBJ2-2
CDR3 DNA: TGTGCCAGCAGCCCAGGGACTAGCGGGAGGAATTGGCACACCGGGGAGCTGTTTTTT
CDR3 protein: CASSPGTSGRNWHTGELFF

clone size: NA
V gene: TRBV5-1
D gene: TRBD2
J gene: TRBJ2-5
CDR3 DNA: TGCGCCAGCAGCCAGGGACTAGCCGAAGAGACCCAGTACTTC
CDR3 protein: CASSQGLAEETQYF

clone size: NA
V gene: TRBV7-9
D gene: NA
J gene: TRBJ1-5
CDR3 DNA: TGTGCCAGCAGCTTAGCCGGGACAATTAGCAATCAGCCCCAGCATTTT
CDR3 protein: CASSLAGTISNQPQHF

clone size: NA
V gene: TRBV28
D gene: TRBD1
J gene: TRBJ1-2
CDR3 DNA: TGTGCCAGCAGTCCTGGGACAGGGTTGTACGGCTACACCTTC
CDR3 protein: CASSPGTGLYGYTF

clone size: once
V gene: TRBV7-2
D gene: NA
J gene: TRBJ1-1
CDR3 DNA: TGTGCCAGCAGCTTGATACCGGGACAGAACACTGAAGCTTTCTTT
CDR3 protein: CASSLIPGQNTEAFF

clone size: NA
V gene: TRBV9
D gene: NA
J gene: TRBJ2-3
CDR3 DNA: TGTGCCAGCAGCGTTAAGGCAAGGGCGACTAGCACAGATACGCAGTATTTT
CDR3 protein: CASSVKARATSTDTQYF

clone size: NA
V gene: TRBV5-6
D gene: TRBD2
J gene: TRBJ2-1
CDR3 DNA: TGTGCCAGCAGCTTCGGTGGGAGGGGATTCAATGAGCAGTTCTTC
CDR3 protein: CASSFGGRGFNEQFF

clone size: NA
V gene: TRBV11-3
D gene: NA
J gene: TRBJ1-4
CDR3 DNA: TGTGCCAGCAGCTTAGATCTTCGGCAGGGTCTGGAAAAACTGTTTTTT
CDR3 protein: CASSLDLRQGLEKLFF

clone size: NA
V gene: TRBV18
D gene: NA
J gene: TRBJ2-3
CDR3 DNA: TGTGCCAGCTCACCACCGCCCGCTAGCACAGATACGCAGTATTTT
CDR3 protein: CASSPPPASTDTQYF

clone size: NA
V gene: TRBV18
D gene: TRBD2
J gene: TRBJ2-7
CDR3 DNA: TGTGCCAGCTCACCACCGTTAGGGCGGGAGAAAGGCGAGCAGTACTTC
CDR3 protein: CASSPPLGREKGEQYF

clone size: NA
V gene: TRBV7-8
D gene: NA
J gene: TRBJ2-3
CDR3 DNA: TGTGCCAGCAGCCCTCCCGGTCGCACAGATACGCAGTATTTT
CDR3 protein: CASSPPGRTDTQYF

clone size: few
V gene: TRBV7-9
D gene: TRBD1
J gene: TRBJ1-1
CDR3 DNA: TGTGCCAGCAGCGCGAACAGGGGAAACACTGAAGCTTTCTTT
CDR3 protein: CASSANRGNTEAFF

clone size: once
V gene: TRBV19
D gene: NA
J gene: TRBJ2-2
CDR3 DNA: TGTGCCAGTAGTGTCGAGATGGGGGCCACCGGGGAGCTGTTTTTT
CDR3 protein: CASSVEMGATGELFF

clone size: NA
V gene: TRBV5-6
D gene: NA
J gene: TRBJ2-7
CDR3 DNA: TGTGCCAGCAGCTTCGGCGTCTCCTACGAGCAGTACTTC
CDR3 protein: CASSFGVSYEQYF

clone size: NA
V gene: TRBV7-9
D gene: NA
J gene: TRBJ2-3
CDR3 DNA: TGTGCCAGCAGCTTAGATCCAGATGATACGCAGTATTTT
CDR3 protein: CASSLDPDDTQYF

clone size: NA
V gene: TRBV4-1
D gene: NA
J gene: TRBJ2-3
CDR3 DNA: TGCGCCAGCAGCCTAGGGGGGTTCGAGGATACGCAGTATTTT
CDR3 protein: CASSLGGFEDTQYF

clone size: once
V gene: TRBV28
D gene: NA
J gene: TRBJ2-7
CDR3 DNA: TGTGCCAGCAGGTCCTCAGGTTTCAGCTCCTACGAGCAGTACTTC
CDR3 protein: CASRSSGFSSYEQYF

clone size: NA
V gene: TRBV28
D gene: NA
J gene: TRBJ1-2
CDR3 DNA: TGTGCCAGCAGTCGCCTTAAACCTAACTATGGCTACACCTTC
CDR3 protein: CASSRLKPNYGYTF

clone size: NA
V gene: TRBV20-1
D gene: NA
J gene: TRBJ2-5
CDR3 DNA: TGCAGTGCTTACGCAGGGGCCCAGTACTTC
CDR3 protein: CSAYAGAQYF

clone size: NA
V gene: TRBV19
D gene: TRBD2
J gene: TRBJ2-4
CDR3 DNA: TGTGCCAGTGGGAGCGGGGGGTTAGGCAAAAACATTCAGTACTTC
CDR3 protein: CASGSGGLGKNIQYF

clone size: NA
V gene: TRBV7-2
D gene: TRBD2
J gene: TRBJ2-3
CDR3 DNA: TGTGCCAGCAGCCCACGCTGGGCGGGAGCAGATACGCAGTATTTT
CDR3 protein: CASSPRWAGADTQYF

clone size: NA
V gene: TRBV6-6
D gene: TRBD1
J gene: TRBJ1-4
CDR3 DNA: TGTGCCAGCAGTAATAGGGACAGCCTAAATGAAAAACTGTTTTTT
CDR3 protein: CASSNRDSLNEKLFF

clone size: NA
V gene: TRBV9
D gene: TRBD2
J gene: TRBJ2-7
CDR3 DNA: TGTGCCAGCAGCGTAGCCCCCCGGACTAGCCGGTCTTCGGGTGAGCAGTACTTC
CDR3 protein: CASSVAPRTSRSSGEQYF

clone size: NA
V gene: TRBV28
D gene: TRBD2
J gene: TRBJ2-3
CDR3 DNA: TGTGCCAGCGGCGTAGGCGGGAGAGAGGCAGATACGCAGTATTTT
CDR3 protein: CASGVGGREADTQYF

clone size: NA
V gene: TRBV6-5
D gene: NA
J gene: TRBJ1-5
CDR3 DNA: TGTGCCAGCAGAAACAGGTATAGCAATCAGCCCCAGCATTTT
CDR3 protein: CASRNRYSNQPQHF

clone size: NA
V gene: TRBV7-2
D gene: NA
J gene: TRBJ1-2
CDR3 DNA: TGTGCCAGCAGCTTAGATCAGGGCGGCTATGGCTACACCTTC
CDR3 protein: CASSLDQGGYGYTF

clone size: once
V gene: TRBV5-4
D gene: TRBD2
J gene: TRBJ2-4
CDR3 DNA: TGTGCCAGCAGCCTCAGCGGGAGTGGGGCCAAAAACATTCAGTACTTC
CDR3 protein: CASSLSGSGAKNIQYF

clone size: NA
V gene: TRBV9
D gene: TRBD2
J gene: TRBJ2-7
CDR3 DNA: TGTGCCAGCAGCGTAGGAAGGGGGTACCTCGGGCGGGAGGGGAACGAGCAGTACTTC
CDR3 protein: CASSVGRGYLGREGNEQYF

clone size: once
V gene: TRBV27
D gene: NA
J gene: TRBJ2-2
CDR3 DNA: TGTGCCAGCAGTTGGCGGGGCACCGGGGAGCTGTTTTTT
CDR3 protein: CASSWRGTGELFF

clone size: NA
V gene: TRBV19
D gene: NA
J gene: TRBJ2-3
CDR3 DNA: TGTGCCAGTAGTATAGCGAGCTATGGTCCAGATACGCAGTATTTT
CDR3 protein: CASSIASYGPDTQYF